Each of the 11 T cell receptor beta chains below was sequenced from the same sample in a study of blood T cells in healthy people across ages. A sample-barcoded 5' primer and a J-beta primer mix were used in a second PCR of roughly 7 to 11 cycles. TCRdb reprocessed the 5' RACE reads via MiXCR and lists one record per CDR3 protein. The data contain about 640,000 distinct CDR3 sequences, 58% of them singletons. Sequenced: blood. These receptors all stem from a man in his fifties or sixties in good health.

This clonotype was recorded only once. One end of the junction varies from germline; a read error may be responsible. J is TRBJ2-1 and V is TRBV2; 8 nucleotides line up with TRBD2. CDR3 size: 12 residues. Germline V lookup: CDR1 SNHLY, CDR2 FYNNEI. The CDR3 nucleotides read TGTGCATCCGGGGGGGGATACAATGGGCAGTTCTTC. It is translated as CASGGGYNGQFF.

This sequence joins TRBV5-1 and TRBJ2-7, with 7 nucleotides matching TRBD2. The ends lost 1 base at V and 0 bases at J; junction bases unmatched: 10. CDR1 SGHRS and CDR2 YFSETQ come from the germline V gene. The CDR3 loop spans 17 amino acids. CDR3 protein: CASSLSGIPGGSYEQYF. CDR3 coding DNA: TGCGCCAGCAGCTTGTCGGGCATCCCGGGAGGCTCCTACGAGCAGTACTTC.

The rearrangement links TRBV29-1 to TRBJ2-7, with no clear D. Germline V gives CDR1 SQVTM, CDR2 ANQGSEA. The CDR3 spans 14 residues. V was cut by 7 bases and J by 2 bases, with 18 bases left in between. The CDR3 coding sequence is TGCAGCGCAAGTCTTTCCATGGCCCCCTACGAGCAGTACTTC. Encoded protein: CSASLSMAPYEQYF.

The chain employs TRBV10-3 and TRBJ2-3; D remains unclear. This CDR3 is built from 16 residues. CDR1 is ENHRY, CDR2 SYGVKD, per germline. V lost 6 bases to trimming and J lost 2 bases, with 18 bases between them. CDR3 loop: CAISVRDVKATDTQYF. CDR3 nucleotides: TGTGCCATCAGCGTAAGGGATGTCAAGGCCACAGATACGCAGTATTTT.

As concerns this clonotype: At one end, the junction sequence differs from germline, possibly due to a read error. This rearrangement joins TRBV2 to TRBJ2-1; TRBD2 agrees at 10 bases. Germline V gene data show CDR1 as SNHLY and CDR2 as FYNNEI. The CDR3 totals 15 residues. The CDR3 region is CASSRVAGGFGEQFF. CDR3 DNA: TGCGCCAGCAGTCGCGTAGCGGGGGGATTCGGTGAGCAGTTCTTC. Drawing the rest from reference TRBV2 and TRBJ2-1, the complete variable domain is EPEVTQTPSHQVTQMGQEVILRCVPISNHLYFYWYRQILGQKVEFLVSFYNNEISEKSEIFDDQFSVERPDGSNFTLKIRSTKLEDSAMYFCASSRVAGGFGEQFFGPGTRLTVL.

This clonotype appeared a few times. The V gene is TRBV7-7, the J gene TRBJ2-5; TRBD2 matches at 13 bases. The V and J ends lost 5 bases and 0 bases, in that order; junction bases with no gene match: 6. CDR1 is SSHAT and CDR2 is FNYEAQ in the germline V gene (reference sequence). CDR3 length: 17 amino acids. CDR3 sequence: CASSPGLAGAYQETQYF. The CDR3 DNA follows: TGTGCCAGCAGCCCAGGACTAGCGGGGGCCTACCAAGAGACCCAGTACTTC.

The chain employs TRBV9 and TRBJ1-2, with D tentatively TRBD1 (6 bases). V was shortened by 4 bases and J by 0 bases, with 22 bases between the two germline ends. The CDR3 consists of 18 residues. Germline V gives CDR1 SGDLS, CDR2 YYNGEE. The CDR3 bases are TGTGCCAGCAGCCACGGGGGGGCCAGAGACAGAGCTAACTATGGCTACACCTTC. It encodes CASSHGGARDRANYGYTF.

This clonotype was counted between two and nine times. The chain joins TRBV11-2 to TRBJ2-5; no clear D gene. V lost 5 bases, J lost 5 bases, and 12 bases lay in between. CDR3 length equals 13 residues. Germline CDR1 is SGHAT and CDR2 is FQNNGV. The CDR3 sequence is CASSVALWETQYF. The CDR3 coding sequence is TGTGCCAGCAGCGTAGCCTTGTGGGAGACCCAGTACTTC.

CDR3 residues: CASSRLAGGGELFF. CDR3 nucleotides: TGTGCCAGCAGCCGACTAGCGGGGGGCGGGGAGCTGTTTTTT. This rearrangement joins TRBV6-1 to TRBJ2-2; TRBD2 matches at 13 bases. CDR1 is MNHNS, CDR2 SASEGT, per germline. Trimming removed 6 bases from V and 7 bases from J; junction bases left unmatched: 2. This CDR3 comprises 14 residues.

The DNA of the CDR3 is TGCAGTGCTAGATCCCGACAGGGGCAAGAGACCCAGTACTTC. It codes for CSARSRQGQETQYF. The chain couples TRBV20-1 to TRBJ2-5; TRBD1 agrees at 8 bases. The V segment lost 2 bases and the J segment 2 bases; nucleotides outside the gene matches: 4. The V gene's germline CDR1 is DFQATT and CDR2 SNEGSKA (reference sequence). This CDR3 has 14 residues.

V is TRBV21-1 and J is TRBJ2-5; TRBD1 is taken as the D call from the table, unchecked against the DNA. Gene TRBJ2-7 matches the end of the DNA better, so the J call may be wrong. TRBV21-1 is noted as a pseudogene. The CDR3 runs 13 residues. CDR3 protein: CATDRGRCYEQYF. CDR3 bases: TGTGCCACCGACAGGGGGCGATGCTACGAGCAGTACTTC.